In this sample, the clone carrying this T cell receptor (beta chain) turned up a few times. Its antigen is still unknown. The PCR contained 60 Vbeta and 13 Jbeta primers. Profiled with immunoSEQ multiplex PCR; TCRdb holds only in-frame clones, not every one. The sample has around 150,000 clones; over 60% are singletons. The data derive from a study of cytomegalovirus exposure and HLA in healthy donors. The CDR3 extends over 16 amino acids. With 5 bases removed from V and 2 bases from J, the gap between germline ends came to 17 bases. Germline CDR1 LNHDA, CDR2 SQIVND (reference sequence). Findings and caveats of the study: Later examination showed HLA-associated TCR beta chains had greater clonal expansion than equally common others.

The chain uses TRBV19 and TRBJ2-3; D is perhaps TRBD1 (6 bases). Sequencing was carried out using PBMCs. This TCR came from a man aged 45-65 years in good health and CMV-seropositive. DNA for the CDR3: TGTGCCAGTAGTGAGGACACAGGGAGAATCACAGATACGCAGTATTTT. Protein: CASSEDTGRITDTQYF. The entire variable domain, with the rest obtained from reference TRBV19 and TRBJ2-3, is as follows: DGGITQSPKYLFRKEGQNVTLSCEQNLNHDAMYWYRQDPGQGLRLIYYSQIVNDFQKGDIAEGYSVSREKKESFPLTVTSAQKNPTAFYLCASSEDTGRITDTQYFGPGTRLTVL.